The 18 T cell receptor beta chains below were found in one sample sequenced in a study of blood T cell repertoires in COVID-19. Data came from immunoSEQ multiplex PCR; TCRdb stores just in-frame clones and leaves some out. The sample holds under 100,000 clones, about nine tenths seen once. Sequenced sample: peripheral blood. These receptors all come from a man aged 45 to 65 with acute or convalescent COVID-19.

J is TRBJ1-6 and V is TRBV2; D call uncertain. V shed 4 bases and J shed 10 bases, with 11 bases lying between them. Germline loops: CDR1 SNHLY, CDR2 FYNNEI. The CDR3 is made up of 13 amino acids. CDR3 amino acids: CASSVSAGSPLHF. CDR3 nucleotide sequence: TGTGCCAGCAGTGTTTCGGCCGGGTCACCCCTCCACTTT.

This chain connects TRBV19 to TRBJ1-5; D may be TRBD1 (5 bases). CDR3 length: 15 amino acids. V was pared by 2 bases and J by 4 bases, with 12 bases between. Germline-derived CDR1 and CDR2 are LNHDA and SQIVND (reference sequence). CDR3: CASSIPRVPNQPQHF. CDR3 in DNA: TGTGCCAGTAGTATACCCAGGGTTCCTAATCAGCCCCAGCATTTT. The variable domain in full, completed from reference TRBV19 and TRBJ1-5, reads DGGITQSPKYLFRKEGQNVTLSCEQNLNHDAMYWYRQDPGQGLRLIYYSQIVNDFQKGDIAEGYSVSREKKESFPLTVTSAQKNPTAFYLCASSIPRVPNQPQHFGDGTRLSIL.

The rearrangement uses TRBV7-6 and TRBJ2-2, with 12 bases fitting TRBD2. The V gene's germline CDR1 is SGHVS and CDR2 FNYEAQ. J lost 4 bases, V lost 5 bases, and 11 bases had no gene match. The CDR3 runs 18 residues. CDR3 sequence: CASSAQTSGRLLTGELFF. CDR3 nucleotide sequence: TGTGCCAGCAGCGCGCAGACTAGCGGGAGACTCCTCACCGGGGAGCTGTTTTTT.

This chain connects TRBV5-6 to TRBJ1-1; 9 bases are a match to TRBD1. In germline, CDR1 is SGHDT, CDR2 YYEEEE. The junction had 9 bases not matched to a gene; V was cut back by 3 bases and J by 0 bases. The CDR3 has 17 residues. CDR3 amino acids: CASSSDRGAGMNTEAFF. The CDR3 bases are TGTGCCAGCAGCTCGGACAGGGGCGCGGGGATGAACACTGAAGCTTTCTTT.

This chain connects TRBV7-5 to TRBJ2-7; whether TRBD1, the table's D call, matches the DNA was not checked. TRBV7-5 has pseudogene status. The CDR3 has 13 residues. In DNA, the CDR3 is TGTGCCAGAAGACGCGGGACAGGGGTAGAGCAGTACTTC. It yields the protein CARRRGTGVEQYF.

V is TRBV19 and J is TRBJ2-4, with 9 bases aligning to TRBD1. The junction had 6 bases not matched to a gene; V was cut back by 4 bases and J by 2 bases. The CDR3 spans 16 residues. Germline V gene lookup returns CDR1 LNHDA and CDR2 SQIVND (reference sequence). The CDR3 nucleotides read TGTGCCAGTAGTACCCCGGGACAGGGTTCCAAAAACATTCAGTACTTC. Translated: CASSTPGQGSKNIQYF.

J is TRBJ2-3 and V is TRBV19; 10 bases match TRBD2. CDR3 length: 15 amino acids. The V gene's germline CDR1 is LNHDA and CDR2 SQIVND (reference sequence). V was pared by 10 bases and J by 4 bases, with 11 bases of the junction left unmatched. CDR3 in DNA: TGTGCCACCAGTTTACTAGCGGGAATCGCAGATACGCAGTATTTT. Translated, it gives CATSLLAGIADTQYF.

This rearrangement joins TRBV6-5 to TRBJ1-1, with unresolved D. Germline V CDR1 and CDR2: MNHEY, SVGAGI. Trimming stripped 0 bases from V and 6 bases from J, with 8 bases between. This CDR3 contains 13 residues. The CDR3 spells CASSYSKLAEAFF. The CDR3 bases are TGTGCCAGCAGTTACTCGAAGCTAGCTGAAGCTTTCTTT.

The chain links TRBV6-5 to TRBJ1-3, with a possible D match to TRBD1 (6 bases). V gave up 0 bases and J gave up 0 bases, with 9 bases separating them. Looked up from germline, CDR1 is MNHEY and CDR2 is SVGAGI. CDR3 size: 16 residues. CDR3 bases: TGTGCCAGCAGTTACTCGTGGACAGTCTCTGGAAACACCATATATTTT. Translated, it gives CASSYSWTVSGNTIYF.

The chain carries TRBV19 and TRBJ1-5, with 8 positions matching TRBD1. Germline trimming cut 6 bases from V and 5 bases from J; bases unmatched to any gene: 12. CDR3 length equals 16 residues. CDR1 and CDR2 (germline): LNHDA, SQIVND (reference sequence). The CDR3 bases are TGTGCCAGTAGCGGTACCAGGACAGGGAAGGATCAGCCCCAGCATTTT. Translating gives CASSGTRTGKDQPQHF.

The V and J genes are TRBV19 and TRBJ2-5; D is possibly TRBD1 (5 bases). Trimming cost V 5 bases and J 5 bases, with 12 bases left between them. Per the germline V gene, CDR1 is LNHDA and CDR2 is SQIVND (reference sequence). This CDR3 region has 13 residues. CDR3 residues: CASSLPGSETQYF. The DNA of the CDR3 is TGTGCCAGTAGTCTCCCAGGGTCCGAGACCCAGTACTTC.

The CDR3 is CASSDSGEVDTQYF. In DNA form, the CDR3 reads TGTGCCAGCAGCGATTCCGGTGAGGTGGATACGCAGTATTTT. V usage is TRBV9 and J usage is TRBJ2-3; D is uncertain. Germline-derived CDR1 and CDR2 are SGDLS and YYNGEE. The V gene lost 3 bases and the J gene lost 6 bases, with 14 bases spanning the gap. CDR3 length: 14 amino acids.

The chain employs TRBV6-1 and TRBJ2-7, with 7 positions matching TRBD2. V dropped 5 bases and J dropped 0; count of bases not matched to a gene: 7. This CDR3 is built from 15 residues. Germline assignment: CDR1 MNHNS and CDR2 SASEGT. CDR3 coding DNA: TGTGCCAGCAGTCCGAGACTAGCCGACTCCTACGAGCAGTACTTC. Protein product: CASSPRLADSYEQYF.

The chain has TRBV5-1 and TRBJ1-3; D gene ambiguous. Germline V gene data show CDR1 as SGHRS and CDR2 as YFSETQ. This CDR3 comprises 16 residues. Trimming pared 0 bases from V and 0 bases from J, leaving 10 bases between. The CDR3 coding sequence is TGCGCCAGCAGCTTGGACTCCGTATTCTCTGGAAACACCATATATTTT. Its protein is CASSLDSVFSGNTIYF.

The chain is built from TRBV25-1 and TRBJ2-1; 11 nucleotides agree with TRBD2. Germline V lookup: CDR1 MGHDK, CDR2 SYGVNS. J was trimmed by 7 bases and V by 3 bases; bases with no gene match: 8. The CDR3 runs to 16 residues. For the CDR3, the DNA is TGTGCCAGCAGTGATGACCTAGCGGGAGGCAAGAATGAGCAGTTCTTC. Its translation is CASSDDLAGGKNEQFF. The full variable domain, completed using reference TRBV25-1 and TRBJ2-1, is EADIYQTPRYLVIGTGKKITLECSQTMGHDKMYWYQQDPGMELHLIHYSYGVNSTEKGDLSSESTVSRIRTEHFPLTLESARPSHTSQYLCASSDDLAGGKNEQFFGPGTRLTVL.

This chain joins TRBV18 and TRBJ1-5; 8 bases are shared with TRBD1. The germline V gene encodes CDR1 KGHSH and CDR2 LQKENI. The V segment lost 4 bases and the J segment 3 bases; nucleotides outside the gene matches: 2. The CDR3 covers 14 residues. CDR3 in DNA: TGTGCCAGCTCACTGGACAGGGACAATCAGCCCCAGCATTTT. Protein sequence: CASSLDRDNQPQHF.

J is TRBJ1-1 and V is TRBV7-9; 8 bases agree with TRBD1. The CDR3 length is 13 residues. CDR1 and CDR2 from the germline V gene are SEHNR and FQNEAQ (reference sequence). Trimming took 6 bases from V and 1 from J; bases not matched to a gene: 1. The CDR3 coding sequence is TGTGCCAGCAGGGACAGGGCGAACACTGAAGCTTTCTTT. Protein: CASRDRANTEAFF.

This chain connects TRBV6-5 to TRBJ1-5, with D tentatively TRBD1 (6 bases). Germline values: CDR1 MNHEY, CDR2 SVGAGI. The CDR3 is 13 amino acids. V was shortened by 6 bases and J by 7 bases, with 13 bases between the two germline ends. CDR3 amino acids: CASRWGLGQPQHF. The CDR3, as DNA: TGTGCCAGCAGGTGGGGGCTCGGGCAGCCCCAGCATTTT.